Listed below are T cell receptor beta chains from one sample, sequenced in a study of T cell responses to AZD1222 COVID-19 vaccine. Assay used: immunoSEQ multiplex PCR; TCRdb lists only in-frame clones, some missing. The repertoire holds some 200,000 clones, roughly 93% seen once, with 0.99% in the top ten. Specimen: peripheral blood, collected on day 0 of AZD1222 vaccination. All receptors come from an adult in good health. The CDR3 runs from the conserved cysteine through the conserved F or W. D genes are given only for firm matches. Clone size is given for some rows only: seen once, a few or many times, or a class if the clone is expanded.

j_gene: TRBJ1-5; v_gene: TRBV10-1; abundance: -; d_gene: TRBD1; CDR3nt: TGCGCCAGCAGTGCCGGGACAGGGGGCCGGGATAGCAATCAGCCCCAGCATTTT; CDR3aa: CASSAGTGGRDSNQPQHF
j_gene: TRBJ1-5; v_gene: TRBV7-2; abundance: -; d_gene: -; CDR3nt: TGTGCCAGCAGCTTAAACGCAGGGGATAATCAGCCCCAGCATTTT; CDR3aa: CASSLNAGDNQPQHF
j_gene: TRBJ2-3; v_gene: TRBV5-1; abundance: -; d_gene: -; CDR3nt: TGCGCCAGCAGCTTCCCCGGGGCAGATACGCAGTATTTT; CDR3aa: CASSFPGADTQYF
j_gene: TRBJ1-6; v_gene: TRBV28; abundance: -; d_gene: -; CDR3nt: TGTGCCAGCAGTCCCGGACGTTATAATTCACCCCTCCACTTT; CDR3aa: CASSPGRYNSPLHF
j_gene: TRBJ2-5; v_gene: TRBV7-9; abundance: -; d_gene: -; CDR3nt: TGTGCCAGCAGCTTAGGGTTTCAGACCCAGTACTTC; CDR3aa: CASSLGFQTQYF
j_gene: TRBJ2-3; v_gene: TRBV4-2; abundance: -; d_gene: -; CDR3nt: TGTGCCAGCAGCCACTCCGTCGCTAGGACCGCAGATACGCAGTATTTT; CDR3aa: CASSHSVARTADTQYF
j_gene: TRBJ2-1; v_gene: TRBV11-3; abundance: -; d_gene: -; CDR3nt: TGTGCCAGCAGCTTAGATCCCGACAATGAGCAGTTCTTC; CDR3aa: CASSLDPDNEQFF
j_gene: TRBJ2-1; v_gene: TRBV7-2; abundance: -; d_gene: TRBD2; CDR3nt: TGTGCCAGCAGCCCATTTAGCGGGGGGCCCCTAGTACGCAATGAGCAGTTCTTC; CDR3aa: CASSPFSGGPLVRNEQFF
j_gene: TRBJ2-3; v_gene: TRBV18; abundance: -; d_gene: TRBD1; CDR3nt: TGTGCCAGCTCACCAGTACAGGGGAGCACAGATACGCAGTATTTT; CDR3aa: CASSPVQGSTDTQYF
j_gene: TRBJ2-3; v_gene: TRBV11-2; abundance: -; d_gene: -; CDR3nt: TGTGCCAGCAGACCCATCAGGGGGGCCACAGATACGCAGTATTTT; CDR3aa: CASRPIRGATDTQYF
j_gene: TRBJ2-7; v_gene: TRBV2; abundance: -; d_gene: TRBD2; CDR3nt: TGTGCCAGCGAAACCGGGGGGTTAACCCTCTACGAGCAGTACTTC; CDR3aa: CASETGGLTLYEQYF
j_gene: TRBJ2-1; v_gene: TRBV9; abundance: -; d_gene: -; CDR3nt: TGTGCCAGCAGCGTAGTTCCGGGTCCCTACAATGAGCAGTTCTTC; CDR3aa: CASSVVPGPYNEQFF
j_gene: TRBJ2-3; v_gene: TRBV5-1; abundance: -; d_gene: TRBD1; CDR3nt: TGCGCCAGCAGCCGCCCCCAGGACAGGCCAAGCACAGATACGCAGTATTTT; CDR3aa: CASSRPQDRPSTDTQYF
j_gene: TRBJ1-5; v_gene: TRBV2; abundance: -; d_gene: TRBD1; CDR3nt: TGTGCCAGCAGTGAAGGACAGGGCGATCAGCCCCAGCATTTT; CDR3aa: CASSEGQGDQPQHF
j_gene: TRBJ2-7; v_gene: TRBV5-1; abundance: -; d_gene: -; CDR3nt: TGCGCCAGCAGCTTGGCCCCAAAATACGAGCAGTACTTC; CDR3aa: CASSLAPKYEQYF
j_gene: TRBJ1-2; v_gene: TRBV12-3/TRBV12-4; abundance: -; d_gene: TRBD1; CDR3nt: TGTGCCAGCAGTCCCGGGACAGGGACCGGCTACACCTTC; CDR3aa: CASSPGTGTGYTF
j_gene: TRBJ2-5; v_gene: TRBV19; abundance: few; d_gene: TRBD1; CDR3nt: TGTGCCAGTAGGTCCGGGACAGGGGGCAGGAAGACCCAGTACTTC; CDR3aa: CASRSGTGGRKTQYF
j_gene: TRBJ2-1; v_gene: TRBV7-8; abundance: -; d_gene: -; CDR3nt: TGTGCCAGCAGCTTAGAACCCTACTACAATGAGCAGTTCTTC; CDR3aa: CASSLEPYYNEQFF
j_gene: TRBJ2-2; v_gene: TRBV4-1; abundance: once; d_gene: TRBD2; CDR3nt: TGCGCCAGCAGCCAGGGTGGACTAGCGGGAGTCAGGGCCGGGGAGCTGTTTTTT; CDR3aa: CASSQGGLAGVRAGELFF
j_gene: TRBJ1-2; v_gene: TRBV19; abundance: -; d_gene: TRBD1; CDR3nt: TGTGCCAGTAGCTCAACAGGGGGCGGATATGGCCGAACCTTC; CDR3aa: CASSSTGGGYGRTF
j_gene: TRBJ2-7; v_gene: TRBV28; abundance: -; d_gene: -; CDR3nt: TGTGCCAGCAGCGGAGACGGGAGCTGGTATGGCAACGAGCAGTACTTC; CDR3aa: CASSGDGSWYGNEQYF
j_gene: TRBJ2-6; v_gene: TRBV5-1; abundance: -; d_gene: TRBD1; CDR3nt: TGCGCCAGCCGTCGGGACAGGGGGACTGGGGCCAACGTCCTGACTTTC; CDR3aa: CASRRDRGTGANVLTF
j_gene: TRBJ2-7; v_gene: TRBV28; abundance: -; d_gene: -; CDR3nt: TGTGCCAGCAGTTTCAGGGGGGGGCCTGGGGAGCAGTACTTC; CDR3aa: CASSFRGGPGEQYF
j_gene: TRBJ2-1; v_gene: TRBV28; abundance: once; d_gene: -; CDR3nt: TGTGCCAGCAGTTTACGGAGGGGGAAGGGAAATGAGCAGTTCTTC; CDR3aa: CASSLRRGKGNEQFF
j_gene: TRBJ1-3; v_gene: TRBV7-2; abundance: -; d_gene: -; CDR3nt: TGTGCCAGCAGCTTGGCATCTCCAGGGACATCTGGAAACACCATATATTTT; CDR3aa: CASSLASPGTSGNTIYF
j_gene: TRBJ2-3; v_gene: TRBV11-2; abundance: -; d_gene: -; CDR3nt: TGTGCCAGCAGCTCAAGAGACGATACGCAGTATTTT; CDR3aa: CASSSRDDTQYF
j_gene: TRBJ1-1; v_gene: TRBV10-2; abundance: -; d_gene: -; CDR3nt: TGCGCCAGCAGAACGACGAGCATGAACACTGAAGCTTTCTTT; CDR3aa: CASRTTSMNTEAFF
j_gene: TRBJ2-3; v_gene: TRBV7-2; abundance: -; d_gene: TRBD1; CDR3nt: TGTGCCAGCGGACGCGGGACAGGGGGAGTTTTCCCCACAGATACGCAGTATTTT; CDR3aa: CASGRGTGGVFPTDTQYF
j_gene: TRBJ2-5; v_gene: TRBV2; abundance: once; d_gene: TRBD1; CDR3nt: TGTGCCAGCAGAGGGACAGGGGCCGAGACCCAGTACTTC; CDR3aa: CASRGTGAETQYF
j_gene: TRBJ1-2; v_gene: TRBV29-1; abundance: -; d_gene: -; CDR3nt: TGCAGCGTTGAAAGGTCTGTCTATGGCTACACCTTC; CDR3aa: CSVERSVYGYTF
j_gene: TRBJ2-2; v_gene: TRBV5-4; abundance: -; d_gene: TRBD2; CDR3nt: TGTGCCAGCAGCAGGACTAGCGGGAGGTCGGGGGAGCTGTTTTTT; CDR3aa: CASSRTSGRSGELFF
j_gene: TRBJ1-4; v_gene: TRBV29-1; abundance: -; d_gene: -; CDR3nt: TGCAGCGTCCAAGGGCCTACACGGGATGAAAAACTGTTTTTT; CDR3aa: CSVQGPTRDEKLFF
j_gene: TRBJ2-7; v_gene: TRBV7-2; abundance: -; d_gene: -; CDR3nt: TGTGCCAGCGGGACTTGGGGGGGGCGCGAGCAGTACTTC; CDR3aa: CASGTWGGREQYF
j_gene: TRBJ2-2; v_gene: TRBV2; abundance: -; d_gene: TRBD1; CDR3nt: TGTGCCAGCAGTGAAGCGACAGGGGAGACCGGGGAGCTGTTTTTT; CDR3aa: CASSEATGETGELFF
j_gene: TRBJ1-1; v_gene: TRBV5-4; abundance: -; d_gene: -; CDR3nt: TGTGCCAGCGTGGGATGGGGGACTGAAGCTTTCTTT; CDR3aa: CASVGWGTEAFF
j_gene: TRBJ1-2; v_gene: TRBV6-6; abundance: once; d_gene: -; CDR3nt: TGTGCCAGCAGCCCGGGGGCGAACTATGGCTACACCTTC; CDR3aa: CASSPGANYGYTF
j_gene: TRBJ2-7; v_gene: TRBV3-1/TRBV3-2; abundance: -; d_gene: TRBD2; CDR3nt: TGTGCCAGCAGCCATGGGACTAGCGGGAGGGTAGAGCAGTACTTC; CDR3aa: CASSHGTSGRVEQYF
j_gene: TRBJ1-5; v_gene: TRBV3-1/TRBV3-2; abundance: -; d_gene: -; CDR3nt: TGTGCCAGCAGCCCGGGGCCCCAGCCCCAGCATTTT; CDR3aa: CASSPGPQPQHF
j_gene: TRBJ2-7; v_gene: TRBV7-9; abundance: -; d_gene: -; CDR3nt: TGTGCCAGCAGCTTAAACATTTACGAGCAGTACTTC; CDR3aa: CASSLNIYEQYF
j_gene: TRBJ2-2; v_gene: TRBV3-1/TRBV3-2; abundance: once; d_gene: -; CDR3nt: TGTGCCAGCAGCCGCGGGGACAGCACTTATACGAACACCGGGGAGCTGTTTTTT; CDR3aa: CASSRGDSTYTNTGELFF
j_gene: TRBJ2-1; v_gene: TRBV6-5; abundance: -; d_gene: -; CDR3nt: TGTGCCAGCAGAACAGGGCCTTCCTACAATGAGCAGTTCTTC; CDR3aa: CASRTGPSYNEQFF
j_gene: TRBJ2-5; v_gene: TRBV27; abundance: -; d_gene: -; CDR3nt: TGTGCCAGCAGTTTCGGAGGACGCGAGACCCAGTACTTC; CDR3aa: CASSFGGRETQYF
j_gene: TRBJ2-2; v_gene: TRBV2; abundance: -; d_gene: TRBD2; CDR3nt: TGTGCCAGCAGACAACTAGCGGGAGGGAACACCGGGGAGCTGTTTTTT; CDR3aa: CASRQLAGGNTGELFF
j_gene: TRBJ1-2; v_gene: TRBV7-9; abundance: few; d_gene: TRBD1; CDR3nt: TGTGCCAGCAGCCAAGGGACAGGGCATGGCTACACCTTC; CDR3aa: CASSQGTGHGYTF
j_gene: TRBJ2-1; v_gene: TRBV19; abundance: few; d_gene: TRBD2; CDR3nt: TGTGCCAGTAGTATCGGACTAGCAAGAGGTTCCAGCTCCTACAATGAGCAGTTCTTC; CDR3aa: CASSIGLARGSSSYNEQFF
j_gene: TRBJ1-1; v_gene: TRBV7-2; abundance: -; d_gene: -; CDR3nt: TGTGCCAGCAGCTCTACCAGCGCAGCCATGAACACTGAAGCTTTCTTT; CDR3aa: CASSSTSAAMNTEAFF
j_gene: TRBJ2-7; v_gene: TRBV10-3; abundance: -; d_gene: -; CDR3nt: TGTGCCATCAGTGAGGACGGGCAATGGTACGAGCAGTACTTC; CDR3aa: CAISEDGQWYEQYF
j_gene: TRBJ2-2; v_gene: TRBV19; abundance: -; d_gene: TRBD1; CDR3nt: TGTGCCAGTAGGACCGGGACAGTGAACACCGGGGAGCTGTTTTTT; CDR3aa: CASRTGTVNTGELFF
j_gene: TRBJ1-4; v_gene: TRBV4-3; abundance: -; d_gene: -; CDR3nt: TGCGCCAGCAGCCGCACGGAACAGGGAAATGAAAAACTGTTTTTT; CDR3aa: CASSRTEQGNEKLFF
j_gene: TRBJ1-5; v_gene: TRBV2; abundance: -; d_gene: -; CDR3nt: TGTGCCAGCAGTCCTCCCCCAGGTCCACCCCCCATGACCCAGCATTTT; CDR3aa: CASSPPPGPPPMTQHF